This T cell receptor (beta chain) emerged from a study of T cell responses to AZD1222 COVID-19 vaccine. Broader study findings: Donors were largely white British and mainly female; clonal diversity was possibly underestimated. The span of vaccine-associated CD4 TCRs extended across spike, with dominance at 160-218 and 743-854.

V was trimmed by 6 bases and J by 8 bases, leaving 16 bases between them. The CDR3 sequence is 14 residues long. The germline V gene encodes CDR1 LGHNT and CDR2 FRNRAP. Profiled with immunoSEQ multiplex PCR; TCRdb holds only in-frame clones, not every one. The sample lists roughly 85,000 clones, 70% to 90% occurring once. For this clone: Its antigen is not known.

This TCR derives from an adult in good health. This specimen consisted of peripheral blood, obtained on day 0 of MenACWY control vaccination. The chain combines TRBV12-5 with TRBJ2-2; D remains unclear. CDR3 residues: CASGTGLSPGELFF. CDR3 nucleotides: TGTGCTAGTGGAACGGGCCTCTCGCCAGGGGAGCTGTTTTTT.